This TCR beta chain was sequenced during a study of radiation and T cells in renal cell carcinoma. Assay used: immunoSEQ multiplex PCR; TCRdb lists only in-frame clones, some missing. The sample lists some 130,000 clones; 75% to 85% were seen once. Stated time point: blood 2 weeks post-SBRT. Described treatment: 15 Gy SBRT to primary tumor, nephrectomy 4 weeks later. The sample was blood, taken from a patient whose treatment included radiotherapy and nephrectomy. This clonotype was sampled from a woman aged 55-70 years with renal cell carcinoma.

CDR3 coding DNA: TGTGCCAGTAGTACTGAGACAGGGCCGTATGGCTACACCTTC. Its translation is CASSTETGPYGYTF. The chain couples TRBV19 to TRBJ1-2, with 7 bases lining up with TRBD1. Germline trimming cut 4 bases from V and 5 bases from J; bases unmatched to any gene: 7. The CDR3 is 14 residues long. Germline loops: CDR1 LNHDA, CDR2 SQIVND (reference sequence).